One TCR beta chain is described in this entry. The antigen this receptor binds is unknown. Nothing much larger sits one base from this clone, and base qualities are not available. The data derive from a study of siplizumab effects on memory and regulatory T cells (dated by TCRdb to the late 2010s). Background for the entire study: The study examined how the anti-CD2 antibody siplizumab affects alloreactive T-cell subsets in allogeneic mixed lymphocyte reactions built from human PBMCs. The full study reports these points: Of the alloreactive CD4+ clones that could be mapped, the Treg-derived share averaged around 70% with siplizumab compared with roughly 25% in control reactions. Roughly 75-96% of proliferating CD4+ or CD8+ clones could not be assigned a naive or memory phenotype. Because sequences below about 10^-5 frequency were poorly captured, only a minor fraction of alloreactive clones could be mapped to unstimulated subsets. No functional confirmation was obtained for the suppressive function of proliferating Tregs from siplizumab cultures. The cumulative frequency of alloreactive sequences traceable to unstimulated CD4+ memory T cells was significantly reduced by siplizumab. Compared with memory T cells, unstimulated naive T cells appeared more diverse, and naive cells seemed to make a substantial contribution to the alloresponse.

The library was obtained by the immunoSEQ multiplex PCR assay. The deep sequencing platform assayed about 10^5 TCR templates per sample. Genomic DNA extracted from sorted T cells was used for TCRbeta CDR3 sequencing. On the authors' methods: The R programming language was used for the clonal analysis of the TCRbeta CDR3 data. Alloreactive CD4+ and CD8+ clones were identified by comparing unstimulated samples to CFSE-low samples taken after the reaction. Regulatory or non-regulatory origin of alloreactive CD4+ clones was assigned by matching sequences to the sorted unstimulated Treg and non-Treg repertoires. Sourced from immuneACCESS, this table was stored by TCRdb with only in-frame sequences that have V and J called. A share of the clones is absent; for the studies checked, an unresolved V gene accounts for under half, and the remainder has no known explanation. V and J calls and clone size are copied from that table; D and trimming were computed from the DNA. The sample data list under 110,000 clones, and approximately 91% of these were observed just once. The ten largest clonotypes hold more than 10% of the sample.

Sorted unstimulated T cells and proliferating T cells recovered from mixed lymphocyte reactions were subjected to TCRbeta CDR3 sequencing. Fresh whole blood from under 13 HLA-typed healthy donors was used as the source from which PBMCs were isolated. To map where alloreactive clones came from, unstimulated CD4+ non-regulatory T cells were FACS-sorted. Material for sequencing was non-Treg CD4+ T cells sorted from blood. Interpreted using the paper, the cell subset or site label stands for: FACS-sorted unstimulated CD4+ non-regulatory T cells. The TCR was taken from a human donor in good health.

The nucleotide sequence reads TGTGCCAGCACCCGCATAAGGTCAGGGCCTGAAGCTTTCTTT. This yields the protein CASTRIRSGPEAFF. The chain is assembled from TRBV7-9 and TRBJ1-1; the D segment could be TRBD1, given 5 matching bases. CDR1 and CDR2 were assigned from the germline V gene (reference sequence) as SEHNR and FQNEAQ. V is pared back by 7 bases and J by 6 bases, with 18 bases lying between the germline termini. The CDR3, from cysteine to phenylalanine, totals 14 residues. Just the 42-base CDR3 DNA is kept, in frame starting at base 1.